What follows is one T cell receptor (beta chain) and its context. Its binding antigen is unknown. One base away there is no much larger clone; base qualities are not given. The data were obtained in a study of T cells after somatic rescue of genetic block (TCRdb year 2020). Regarding the study in general: What the study looked at was long-term robustness, specifically in a T-cell system that came about through somatic rescue of a genetic block in T-cell development.

Including cysteine and phenylalanine, the CDR3 has 12 amino acids. The only DNA kept is the CDR3, 36 bases in frame from the first base. Relative to germline, V is 6 bases shorter and J is 3 bases shorter, with 6 bases between their ends. For CDR1 and CDR2, the germline V gene lists ENHRY and SYGVKD. The library was built by means of the immunoSEQ multiplex PCR assay. TCRdb stores this immuneACCESS table with in-frame sequences only. Part of the clones is absent; in the studies checked, under half of the shortfall reflects unresolved V genes, and no reason is known for the rest. This sample holds 65,000 to 70,000 clones; roughly 90% were observed only once. Just under 3% of the sample is taken by the ten largest.

The V and J segments used are TRBV10-3 and TRBJ1-5, with the D gene uncertain. The material sequenced was peripheral blood mononuclear cells (PBMCs). This TCR came from a middle-aged man. The CDR3 protein: CAIRTDNQPQHF. The DNA sequence is given as TGTGCCATCAGGACGGACAATCAGCCCCAGCATTTT.